This TCR beta chain was captured in a study of beta chain features in type 1 diabetes. Study observations and caveats: Because the template was cDNA, high-expressing cells might be over-represented. Type 1 diabetes patients showed a moderate but significant shortening of TCRB CDR3s in all four CD4+ subsets. There was no resolution here of whether HLA type influences TCRB rearrangement.

Reverse transcribing all isolated RNA meant expressed TCRB transcripts were sequenced. Repertoires were generated with immunoSEQ multiplex PCR, while TCRdb's copy carries only in-frame clones and drops some. The table records 300,000 to 350,000 clones, roughly a tenth of them present only once. Comments on this clone: What it binds is not known. The same CDR3 also results from other DNA sequences found in this sample.

V shed 0 bases and J shed 7 bases, with 7 bases lying between them. The CDR3 sequence is 14 residues long. The germline gives CDR1 MGHRA, CDR2 YSYEKL. Sorting of CD4+ naive, central memory, regulatory and stem cell-like memory cells was performed via CD45RO/CCR7/CD25/CD127/CD95/CD27. V is TRBV4-1 and J is TRBJ1-6, with unresolved D. The sample comprised central memory CD4+ T cells from blood. The clonotype originates from a man younger than 45 with type 1 diabetes. The CDR3 is CASSQDDENSPLHF. CDR3 coding DNA: TGCGCCAGCAGCCAAGACGACGAGAATTCACCCCTCCACTTT.